The 2 T cell receptor beta chains below come from one sample, sequenced in a study of OX40 agonist ivuxolimab in advanced cancers. The method was immunoSEQ multiplex PCR; TCRdb's version includes in-frame clones alone and lacks a portion of them. The data show approximately 82,000 clones, more than 70% seen once. The source was CD4+ or CD8+ T cells sorted from blood, collected in a trial of the OX40 agonist ivuxolimab. The source is an adult with an advanced solid tumor such as melanoma, head and neck, liver or kidney cancer.

V usage is TRBV2 and J usage is TRBJ1-1; possible D gene TRBD1, 5 bases. Germline CDR1 and CDR2: SNHLY and FYNNEI. The CDR3 sequence is 14 residues long. Between the trimmed V and J ends, which lost 4 bases and 4 bases, there was a span of 13 bases. The CDR3 DNA reads TGTGCCAGCAGTGTGGACATATATTCCACTGAAGCTTTCTTT. Its protein is CASSVDIYSTEAFF.

Note on this clone: Other DNA sequences within the sample encode an identical CDR3. The rearrangement joins TRBV4-1 to TRBJ2-5; 9 bases match TRBD2. CDR3 length: 14 residues. CDR1 and CDR2 from the germline V gene are MGHRA and YSYEKL. V lost 1 base to trimming and J lost 5 bases; unmatched junction nucleotides: 2. CDR3 sequence reads: CASSQVAGGETQYF. CDR3 nucleotides: TGCGCCAGCAGCCAAGTGGCGGGGGGGGAGACCCAGTACTTC.